These 21 T cell receptor beta chains were sequenced from one sample in a study of blood T cell repertoires in COVID-19. Libraries were prepared by immunoSEQ multiplex PCR; TCRdb keeps only in-frame clonotypes and omits some of them. The sample shows around 150,000 clones, about 80% of them seen only once. Sequencing was performed on peripheral blood. These receptors were taken from a woman of 80 years or more with acute or convalescent COVID-19.

This clone appeared a few times. The CDR3 DNA reads TGCGCCAGCAGCCAAGGTCGACTAGCGTACAATGAGCAGTTCTTC. It encodes CASSQGRLAYNEQFF. The chain has TRBV4-1 and TRBJ2-1, with 8 bases fitting TRBD2. Germline lookup yields CDR1 MGHRA and CDR2 YSYEKL. The CDR3 loop spans 15 amino acids. Unmatched junction bases numbered 3, after V lost 1 base and J lost 4 bases.

The chain carries TRBV12-3 or TRBV12-4 and TRBJ2-1, with TRBD1 matching 10 bases. V was pared by 3 bases and J by 9 bases, with 2 bases of the junction left unmatched. The CDR3 sequence is 13 residues long. The CDR3 DNA reads TGTGCCAGCAGTTTGGGGACAGGGGCTGAGCAGTTCTTC. Translating gives CASSLGTGAEQFF.

V gene TRBV5-1 combines with J gene TRBJ1-2; weak D call: TRBD1 (6 bases). Per germline, CDR1 SGHRS and CDR2 YFSETQ. The CDR3 has 15 amino acids. Trimming cost V 0 bases and J 6 bases, with 15 bases left between them. CDR3 sequence (DNA): TGCGCCAGCAGCTTGGGACAGGAATTTGAAAATGGCTACACCTTC. Translated, it gives CASSLGQEFENGYTF.

The chain recombines TRBV19 with TRBJ2-5; 9 bases line up with TRBD2. V lost 2 bases and J lost 2; bases outside the gene matches: 9. This CDR3 is built from 17 residues. CDR1 and CDR2 from the germline V gene are LNHDA and SQIVND (reference sequence). CDR3 sequence (DNA): TGTGCCAGTAGTATATCATTGGGGACTAGCTATCAAGAGACCCAGTACTTC. Its protein is CASSISLGTSYQETQYF.

This clone was counted a few times. V gene TRBV30 combines with J gene TRBJ2-6, with a possible D match to TRBD2 (6 bases). Germline CDR1 and CDR2: GTSNPN and SVGIG (reference sequence). Trimming took off 0 bases at V and 1 base at J, with 7 bases between the two ends. CDR3 length equals 15 residues. The CDR3 region is CAWSVGRSGANVLTF. CDR3 nucleotide sequence: TGTGCCTGGAGTGTAGGGAGGTCTGGGGCCAACGTCCTGACTTTC.

The chain has TRBV5-1 and TRBJ1-1, with D possibly matching TRBD1 (5 bases). CDR1 and CDR2 from the germline V gene are SGHRS and YFSETQ. V lost 4 bases and J 1 base, leaving 11 bases between the germline ends. CDR3 length: 14 residues. The CDR3 coding sequence is TGCGCCAGCAGCCCGATGGGGGGGAACACTGAAGCTTTCTTT. Translated, it gives CASSPMGGNTEAFF. The entire variable domain, with the rest obtained from reference TRBV5-1 and TRBJ1-1, is as follows: KAGVTQTPRYLIKTRGQQVTLSCSPISGHRSVSWYQQTPGQGLQFLFEYFSETQRNKGNFPGRFSGRQFSNSRSEMNVSTLELGDSALYLCASSPMGGNTEAFFGQGTRLTVV.

This chain links TRBV7-6 with TRBJ2-7; D not certain. This CDR3 is built from 13 residues. V was trimmed by 1 base and J by 7 bases, leaving 11 bases between them. The germline gives CDR1 SGHVS, CDR2 FNYEAQ. The CDR3: CASSLGGSGEQYF. For the CDR3, the DNA is TGTGCCAGCAGCTTAGGCGGTAGTGGGGAGCAGTACTTC.

The chain has TRBV18 and TRBJ1-5; D remains unclear. The CDR3 consists of 13 residues. The V gene's germline CDR1 is KGHSH and CDR2 LQKENI. The ends were cut back, 3 bases at V and 10 bases at J, with 13 bases in the middle. The CDR3 loop reads CASSPGTGIPQHF. For the CDR3, the DNA is TGTGCCAGCTCACCTGGAACGGGGATCCCCCAGCATTTT.

This chain links TRBV6-5 with TRBJ1-5; 11 bases are a match to TRBD1. The V gene's germline CDR1 is MNHEY and CDR2 SVGAGI. This CDR3 has 15 residues. V gave up 7 bases and J gave up 6 bases; unmatched junction bases: 8. CDR3 loop: CASTRGQGVSQPQHF. CDR3 DNA sequence: TGTGCCAGCACCCGGGGACAGGGGGTTAGTCAGCCCCAGCATTTT.

This clone was recorded a few times. The chain couples TRBV21-1 to TRBJ1-5; the table gives TRBD1 as D, unverified against the DNA. TRBV21-1 counts as a pseudogene. The CDR3 sequence is 14 residues long. The CDR3 region is CASSKERGKPGQHF. In DNA form, the CDR3 reads TGTGCCAGCAGCAAAGAAAGGGGCAAGCCGGGCCAGCATTTT.

CDR3 DNA: TGCAGCGTTGCCGGGACAGGGGGCTCCTACGAGCAGTACTTC. Residues: CSVAGTGGSYEQYF. The rearrangement uses TRBV29-1 and TRBJ2-7, with 11 bases fitting TRBD1. V dropped 4 bases and J dropped 0; count of bases not matched to a gene: 2. The germline gives CDR1 SQVTM, CDR2 ANQGSEA. The CDR3 spans 14 residues.

The chain links TRBV4-3 to TRBJ1-1; unclear D gene. This CDR3 is 13 amino acids long. CDR1 LGHNA and CDR2 YSLEER come from the germline V gene. Trimming cost V 5 bases and J 0 bases, with 7 bases left between them. CDR3 protein: CASSSVLNTEAFF. CDR3 DNA: TGCGCCAGCAGCTCCGTCTTGAACACTGAAGCTTTCTTT.

The CDR3 DNA reads as TGCGCCAGCAGCTTCTTGGGGACTACTAACTATGGCTACACCTTC. This translates into CASSFLGTTNYGYTF. This chain joins TRBV5-1 and TRBJ1-2; D perhaps matches TRBD1 (5 bases). CDR1 and CDR2 (germline): SGHRS, YFSETQ. V lost 2 bases to trimming and J lost 0 bases, with 11 bases between them. The CDR3 has 15 amino acids. Using reference TRBV5-1 and TRBJ1-2 for the parts outside the CDR3, the full variable domain is KAGVTQTPRYLIKTRGQQVTLSCSPISGHRSVSWYQQTPGQGLQFLFEYFSETQRNKGNFPGRFSGRQFSNSRSEMNVSTLELGDSALYLCASSFLGTTNYGYTFGSGTRLTVV.

The CDR3 coding sequence is TGTGCCAGCAGCTTGGTAGGGCGGGAGAGCCCCTACAATGAGCAGTTCTTC. Its translation is CASSLVGRESPYNEQFF. The chain couples TRBV5-5 to TRBJ2-1; 7 bases are a match to TRBD2. Trimming at V came to 0 bases and at J to 2 bases, leaving 8 bases not matched to a gene. The CDR3 spans 17 residues. The germline gives CDR1 SGHKS, CDR2 YYEKEE (reference sequence).

This clone was detected ten times or more. The V call is TRBV6-6, the J call TRBJ1-4, with no clear D. This CDR3 region has 15 residues. Germline-derived CDR1 and CDR2 are MNHNY and SVGAGI (reference sequence). V dropped 4 bases and J dropped 0 bases, with 9 bases sitting between them. The CDR3 loop is CASSLGPATNEKLFF. The CDR3 DNA sequence: TGTGCCAGCAGTTTGGGCCCTGCAACTAATGAAAAACTGTTTTTT.

This clone was found once. This sequence joins TRBV18 and TRBJ2-1, with D perhaps TRBD1 (6 bases). The V end was cut by 6 bases, the J end by 3 bases, with 12 bases between. This CDR3 is 14 amino acids long. Germline CDR1 is KGHSH and CDR2 is LQKENI. CDR3 DNA: TGTGCCAGCTCCGAGGACAGAATCTACAATGAGCAGTTCTTC. Translating it yields CASSEDRIYNEQFF. The whole variable domain, remainder taken from reference TRBV18 and TRBJ2-1, is NAGVMQNPRHLVRRRGQEARLRCSPMKGHSHVYWYRQLPEEGLKFMVYLQKENIIDESGMPKERFSAEFPKEGPSILRIQQVVRGDSAAYFCASSEDRIYNEQFFGPGTRLTVL.

The CDR3 spells CASSELGGGQPQHF. CDR3 bases: TGTGCCAGCAGTGAACTAGGGGGAGGGCAGCCCCAGCATTTT. This chain joins TRBV2 and TRBJ1-5; TRBD1 might be the D (6 bases). Germline V gene data show CDR1 as SNHLY and CDR2 as FYNNEI. The V end was cut by 2 bases, the J end by 7 bases, with 12 bases between. The CDR3 has 14 amino acids.

This clone was seen a handful of times. This chain uses TRBV29-1 with TRBJ2-5, with D tentatively TRBD2 (6 bases). Deletions cut 2 bases from V and 5 bases from J, with 12 bases between. There are 13 residues in the CDR3. Germline V lookup: CDR1 SQVTM, CDR2 ANQGSEA. The CDR3 DNA sequence: TGCAGCGTTGAATCGGGACTTCGGGAGACCCAGTACTTC. It specifies CSVESGLRETQYF.

This clone showed up just a few times. The chain recombines TRBV9 with TRBJ2-1; 8 positions match TRBD2. The CDR3 is 14 residues long. Germline V CDR1 and CDR2: SGDLS, YYNGEE. The V segment lost 3 bases and the J segment 6 bases; nucleotides outside the gene matches: 5. CDR3 coding DNA: TGTGCCAGCAGCGAACGACTAGCGAGCAATGAGCAGTTCTTC. This translates into CASSERLASNEQFF.

The chain has TRBV11-2 and TRBJ1-4; 8 nucleotides line up with TRBD1. There are 14 residues in the CDR3. Germline values: CDR1 SGHAT, CDR2 FQNNGV. Unmatched junction bases numbered 2, after V lost 2 bases and J lost 6 bases. CDR3 amino acids: CASSLMGQDEKLFF. In nucleotides, the CDR3 is TGTGCCAGCAGCTTAATGGGACAGGATGAAAAACTGTTTTTT.

This clone was picked up one time. The CDR3: CASSAGLAGAQPYSNEQFF. The CDR3 nucleotides are TGTGCCAGTAGTGCCGGACTAGCGGGAGCCCAACCATATTCCAATGAGCAGTTCTTC. The chain joins TRBV19 to TRBJ2-1, with 13 bases matching TRBD2. The CDR3 has 19 residues. CDR1 and CDR2 from the germline V gene are LNHDA and SQIVND (reference sequence). J lost 6 bases, V lost 5 bases, and 16 bases had no gene match.